Presented here are 32 T cell receptor beta chains from one specimen sequenced in a study of CD8+ T cells in alopecia areata. The authors extracted RNA and reverse transcribed it into cDNA as the sequencing template. Profiling relied on immunoSEQ multiplex PCR, and the TCRdb table lists in-frame clones only, not all of them. The table includes 200,000 to 250,000 clones, 35% to 45% detected once. Treatment of the sample: oral pan-JAK inhibitor, 5-10 mg twice daily. The starting material was CD4+ T cells sorted from blood, obtained between weeks 30 and 35, from a patient treated with tofacitinib. All receptors come from a human donor with alopecia areata.

The chain links TRBV29-1 to TRBJ1-4; D call uncertain. The CDR3 loop spans 13 amino acids. Germline CDR1 is SQVTM and CDR2 is ANQGSEA. V lost 4 bases, J lost 7 bases, and 13 bases lay in between. In DNA form, the CDR3 reads TGCAGCGTTGTAGCCCGGTGGGGTGAAAAACTGTTTTTT. The encoded protein is CSVVARWGEKLFF.

V gene TRBV7-2 combines with J gene TRBJ2-1, with no clear D. CDR3 length: 15 residues. Trimming removed 3 bases from V and 9 bases from J, with 18 bases in between. Germline values: CDR1 SGHTA, CDR2 FQGNSA. Written as DNA, the CDR3 is TGTGCCAGCAGCTTGGGTGGCTACCAAGGAACTGAGCAGTTCTTC. This gives the protein CASSLGGYQGTEQFF.

This chain uses TRBV29-1 with TRBJ1-3; unclear D gene. The CDR3 extends over 13 amino acids. Germline CDR1 reads SQVTM; CDR2 reads ANQGSEA. Trimming removed 3 bases at V and 4 bases at J, with 10 bases between. The chain's CDR3 is CSVDSIGGNTIYF. The CDR3 region has the DNA TGCAGCGTTGATTCTATTGGAGGAAACACCATATATTTT. Combining the CDR3 with reference TRBV29-1 and TRBJ1-3 gives the whole variable domain SAVISQKPSRDICQRGTSLTIQCQVDSQVTMMFWYRQQPGQSLTLIATANQGSEATYESGFVIDKFPISRPNLTFSTLTVSNMSPEDSSIYLCSVDSIGGNTIYFGEGSWLTVV.

The J gene is TRBJ1-2, the V gene TRBV29-1, with D unclear. Germline V gene data show CDR1 as SQVTM and CDR2 as ANQGSEA. Between the trimmed V and J ends, which lost 2 bases and 4 bases, there was a span of 8 bases. This CDR3 spans 12 amino acids. CDR3 DNA sequence: TGCAGCGTTGAAAGGAGCCGCTATGGCTACACCTTC. It is translated as CSVERSRYGYTF.

The chain has TRBV7-2 and TRBJ2-3; D is unclear. Trimming took 3 bases from V and 3 from J, leaving 13 bases between them. The CDR3 runs 15 residues. In germline, CDR1 is SGHTA, CDR2 FQGNSA. In DNA form, the CDR3 reads TGTGCCAGCAGCTTGGCCGTTGGGGATACAGATACGCAGTATTTT. As protein: CASSLAVGDTDTQYF.

This clone was counted a few times. The CDR3: CASSPPGNSHATEAFF. The CDR3 DNA reads as TGTGCCAGCAGCCCCCCCGGCAACAGTCACGCCACTGAAGCTTTCTTT. This sequence joins TRBV7-9 and TRBJ1-1, with unresolved D. The V gene's germline CDR1 is SEHNR and CDR2 FQNEAQ (reference sequence). Trimming pared 5 bases from V and 4 bases from J, leaving 20 bases between. This CDR3 is built from 16 residues.

The J gene is TRBJ2-3, the V gene TRBV29-1; TRBD1 might be the D (5 bases). This CDR3 is built from 12 residues. Germline lookup yields CDR1 SQVTM and CDR2 ANQGSEA. V lost 6 bases and J lost 8, with 15 bases in between. CDR3 DNA sequence: TGCAGCGTGCCCCGAGATAGGGGTACGCAGTATTTT. It specifies CSVPRDRGTQYF.

V gene TRBV9 combines with J gene TRBJ2-1, with D uncertain. CDR1 and CDR2 (germline): SGDLS, YYNGEE. Trimming took off 4 bases at V and 4 bases at J, with 12 bases between the two ends. This CDR3 comprises 14 residues. The CDR3 reads CASSPSGSYNEQFF. CDR3 in DNA: TGTGCCAGCAGCCCCAGTGGATCATACAATGAGCAGTTCTTC. The variable domain in full, completed from reference TRBV9 and TRBJ2-1, reads DSGVTQTPKHLITATGQRVTLRCSPRSGDLSVYWYQQSLDQGLQFLIQYYNGEERAKGNILERFSAQQFPDLHSELNLSSLELGDSALYFCASSPSGSYNEQFFGPGTRLTVL.

This clone was detected only a few times. Other DNA sequences in the sample encode the same CDR3. The chain is built from TRBV29-1 and TRBJ1-4; D unresolved. Germline lookup yields CDR1 SQVTM and CDR2 ANQGSEA. Trimming stripped 4 bases from V and 8 bases from J, with 5 bases between. CDR3 size: 10 residues. CDR3 residues: CSVGEEKLFF. In nucleotides, the CDR3 is TGCAGCGTTGGGGAAGAAAAACTGTTTTTT. The full variable domain, completed using reference TRBV29-1 and TRBJ1-4, is SAVISQKPSRDICQRGTSLTIQCQVDSQVTMMFWYRQQPGQSLTLIATANQGSEATYESGFVIDKFPISRPNLTFSTLTVSNMSPEDSSIYLCSVGEEKLFFGSGTQLSVL.

This sequence joins TRBV7-6 and TRBJ1-5; weak D call: TRBD1 (5 bases). Trimming shortened V by 3 bases and J by 1 base, and 10 bases separated the two germline ends. The germline CDR1 and CDR2 sequences are SGHVS and FNYEAQ. This CDR3 is 15 amino acids long. The CDR3 here is CASSFLGGSNQPQHF. The DNA of the CDR3 is TGTGCCAGCAGCTTCCTGGGGGGGAGCAATCAGCCCCAGCATTTT. Full variable domain (rest looked up from reference TRBV7-6 and TRBJ1-5): GAGVSQSPRYKVTKRGQDVALRCDPISGHVSLYWYRQALGQGPEFLTYFNYEAQQDKSGLPNDRFSAERPEGSISTLTIQRTEQRDSAMYRCASSFLGGSNQPQHFGDGTRLSIL.

This clone was detected only a few times. This chain uses TRBV28 with TRBJ1-2; TRBD1 matches 12 bases. The CDR3 totals 16 residues. Germline loops: CDR1 MDHEN, CDR2 SYDVKM. After removal of 5 bases from V and 4 bases from J, the junction contained 8 bases not matched to a gene. The CDR3 is CASSPGTGGIRYGYTF. Here the CDR3 DNA reads TGTGCCAGCAGTCCCGGGACAGGGGGCATCCGCTATGGCTACACCTTC.

The chain joins TRBV11-1 to TRBJ2-3; a possible D gene is TRBD1 (6 bases). With 3 bases removed from V and 6 bases from J, the gap between germline ends came to 13 bases. This CDR3 is built from 14 residues. CDR1 and CDR2 from the germline V gene are SGHAT and FQDESV (reference sequence). CDR3 coding DNA: TGTGCCAGCAGCTTCCTGGGGGCAATGGATACGCAGTATTTT. Translating it yields CASSFLGAMDTQYF.

CDR3 nucleotides: TGCAGCGTTGTTGACAGCGCCGAGCAGTACTTC. This translates into CSVVDSAEQYF. The gene calls are TRBV29-1 and TRBJ2-7, with D possibly TRBD1 on 5 matching bases. The CDR3 totals 11 residues. V gave up 4 bases and J gave up 6 bases, with 10 bases separating them. CDR1 is SQVTM, CDR2 ANQGSEA, per germline.

The rearrangement links TRBV7-3 to TRBJ1-2, with D tentatively TRBD1 (6 bases). In germline, CDR1 is SGHTA, CDR2 FQGTGA. The CDR3 consists of 15 residues. The V gene lost 5 bases and the J gene lost 0 bases, with 13 bases spanning the gap. The CDR3 DNA sequence: TGTGCCAGCAGCCCGGGGGGCAGGTCTAACTATGGCTACACCTTC. It is translated as CASSPGGRSNYGYTF.

The J gene is TRBJ2-1, the V gene TRBV6-5, with D possibly being TRBD2 (7 bases). The V end lost 2 bases, the J end lost 8 bases, and 13 bases lay between the germline ends. The CDR3 spans 14 residues. Germline V gives CDR1 MNHEY, CDR2 SVGAGI. CDR3 sequence reads: CASSYGGATYEQFF. Written as DNA, the CDR3 is TGTGCCAGCAGTTACGGGGGGGCCACCTATGAGCAGTTCTTC.

The CDR3, as DNA: TGTGCCACCAGCAGGGACTCTGACAGGGTAGGTCAGCCCCAGCATTTT. This translates into CATSRDSDRVGQPQHF. V gene TRBV15 combines with J gene TRBJ1-5, with 7 bases matching TRBD1. J was trimmed by 6 bases and V by 3 bases; bases with no gene match: 11. CDR1 is LNHNV and CDR2 is YYDKDF in the germline V gene (reference sequence). The CDR3 sequence is 16 residues long.

The CDR3 nucleotides are TGCGCCAGCAGCGGTATAGATACGCAGTATTTT. Amino acids: CASSGIDTQYF. The chain carries TRBV5-1 and TRBJ2-3; D is unresolved. V lost 4 bases and J lost 5, with 5 bases in between. CDR1 and CDR2 from the germline V gene are SGHRS and YFSETQ. CDR3 length: 11 residues.

This clone was detected ten times or more. The chain couples TRBV18 to TRBJ2-6; 11 bases are shared with TRBD1. The CDR3 has 18 residues. J lost 2 bases, V lost 3 bases, and 6 bases had no gene match. The V gene's germline CDR1 is KGHSH and CDR2 LQKENI. The CDR3, as DNA: TGTGCCAGCTCACCGCCGGGACAGGGGGTACCTGGGGCCAACGTCCTGACTTTC. Translating it yields CASSPPGQGVPGANVLTF.

The rearrangement links TRBV29-1 to TRBJ1-3; D gene unclear. V was shortened by 7 bases and J by 0 bases, with 16 bases between the two germline ends. CDR3 size: 15 residues. Germline CDR1 SQVTM, CDR2 ANQGSEA. The CDR3 DNA follows: TGCAGCGCCGTTCGGGCCACCACCTCTGGAAACACCATATATTTT. It is translated as CSAVRATTSGNTIYF.

The table lists this clone with a few counts. This chain uses TRBV6-1 with TRBJ2-2; D gene uncertain. Trimming removed 7 bases from V and 5 bases from J, with 14 bases in between. Germline CDR1 MNHNS, CDR2 SASEGT. This CDR3 comprises 14 residues. The CDR3 DNA sequence: TGTGCCAGCACCGGGCAGAGCTTGACCGGGGAGCTGTTTTTT. Amino acids: CASTGQSLTGELFF.

This clone showed up many times. This sequence joins TRBV4-2 and TRBJ2-4; D is uncertain. This CDR3 has 14 residues. Trimming left V 1 base short and J 5 bases short, with 9 bases between. Germline V gene lookup returns CDR1 LGHNA and CDR2 YNFKEQ. CDR3 amino acids: CASSQVGRENIQYF. In DNA form, the CDR3 reads TGTGCCAGCAGCCAAGTTGGAAGGGAAAACATTCAGTACTTC.

In the case of this clone: This same CDR3 is encoded by further DNA sequences in the sample. The rearrangement links TRBV30 to TRBJ2-3; the D is unclear. The CDR3 spans 12 residues. CDR1 is GTSNPN and CDR2 is SVGIG in the germline V gene (reference sequence). The ends were cut back, 0 bases at V and 3 bases at J, with 4 bases in the middle. The CDR3 sequence is CAWSVLTDTQYF. The CDR3 bases are TGTGCCTGGAGTGTATTAACAGATACGCAGTATTTT.

This clone was detected a few times. The chain joins TRBV5-1 to TRBJ2-5; D uncertain. CDR1 is SGHRS, CDR2 YFSETQ, per germline. Trimming pared 4 bases from V and 0 bases from J, leaving 7 bases between. CDR3 length equals 13 residues. CDR3 protein: CASSTLNQETQYF. CDR3 sequence (DNA): TGCGCCAGCAGCACCCTAAACCAAGAGACCCAGTACTTC.

The genes are TRBV29-1 and TRBJ2-3, with D uncertain. Germline V gene sequence: CDR1 SQVTM, CDR2 ANQGSEA. V lost 4 bases and J 5 bases, leaving 13 bases between the germline ends. The CDR3 loop spans 13 amino acids. CDR3: CSVGPRALDTQYF. For the CDR3, the DNA is TGCAGCGTTGGACCTCGGGCCTTAGATACGCAGTATTTT.

This clone was recorded only once. This chain links TRBV29-1 with TRBJ2-1; possible D gene TRBD2, 5 bases. CDR1 and CDR2 (germline): SQVTM, ANQGSEA. V was cut by 5 bases and J by 6 bases, with 11 bases left in between. The CDR3 spans 12 residues. The CDR3 DNA reads as TGCAGCGTTTCCCGGACTCTCAATGAGCAGTTCTTC. Translation: CSVSRTLNEQFF.

This clone was seen only a few times. The chain is built from TRBV30 and TRBJ1-4; 9 bases fit TRBD1. The CDR3 is 15 amino acids. V lost 1 base to trimming and J lost 8 bases; unmatched junction nucleotides: 8. The germline V gene has CDR1 GTSNPN and CDR2 SVGIG (reference sequence). CDR3 protein: CAWSGRGTGNEKLFF. CDR3 nucleotide sequence: TGTGCCTGGAGTGGGAGAGGGACAGGGAACGAAAAACTGTTTTTT.

A few counts support this clone. Other DNA sequences in the same sample also yield this CDR3. V usage is TRBV18 and J usage is TRBJ1-3, with 7 bases lining up with TRBD1. Trimming at V came to 3 bases and at J to 4 bases, leaving 3 bases not matched to a gene. The CDR3 has 14 residues. Germline V lookup: CDR1 KGHSH, CDR2 LQKENI. The CDR3 DNA sequence: TGTGCCAGCTCACCCGGGACAGAAGGAAACACCATATATTTT. It translates to CASSPGTEGNTIYF.

V and J are TRBV29-1 and TRBJ2-1; D not certain. This CDR3 contains 14 residues. Germline lookup yields CDR1 SQVTM and CDR2 ANQGSEA. V gave up 4 bases and J gave up 2 bases, with 12 bases separating them. CDR3 in DNA: TGCAGCGTTGTGTCGCGCCTGGCCTACAATGAGCAGTTCTTC. Its protein product is CSVVSRLAYNEQFF.

The rearrangement joins TRBV29-1 to TRBJ2-7; D gene unclear. The length of the CDR3 is 14 residues. The germline V gene encodes CDR1 SQVTM and CDR2 ANQGSEA. The V gene lost 0 bases and the J gene lost 2 bases, with 11 bases spanning the gap. In nucleotides, the CDR3 is TGCAGCGTTGAAGATCGTGGTCGGCCCTACGAGCAGTACTTC. Protein: CSVEDRGRPYEQYF.

The gene calls are TRBV18 and TRBJ1-2, with D tentatively TRBD1 (6 bases). V dropped 3 bases and J dropped 4 bases, with 12 bases sitting between them. The CDR3 runs 14 residues. Germline V gene lookup returns CDR1 KGHSH and CDR2 LQKENI. The CDR3 nucleotides are TGTGCCAGCTCACCGGGGGCGTACTCCTATGGCTACACCTTC. Amino acid sequence: CASSPGAYSYGYTF. Using reference TRBV18 and TRBJ1-2 for the parts outside the CDR3, the full variable domain is NAGVMQNPRHLVRRRGQEARLRCSPMKGHSHVYWYRQLPEEGLKFMVYLQKENIIDESGMPKERFSAEFPKEGPSILRIQQVVRGDSAAYFCASSPGAYSYGYTFGSGTRLTVV.

The rearrangement joins TRBV19 to TRBJ2-5; tentatively, D is TRBD1 (5 bases). There are 13 residues in the CDR3. V lost 5 bases to trimming and J lost 7 bases, with 14 bases between them. Germline lookup yields CDR1 LNHDA and CDR2 SQIVND (reference sequence). The chain's CDR3 is CASSRSGSRTQYF. CDR3 in DNA: TGTGCCAGTAGTCGATCAGGGTCAAGGACCCAGTACTTC.

The chain uses TRBV18 and TRBJ1-2; D is unresolved. Trimming stripped 3 bases from V and 5 bases from J, with 10 bases between. The CDR3 totals 13 residues. Germline CDR1 KGHSH, CDR2 LQKENI. For the CDR3, the DNA is TGTGCCAGCTCACCTGTAAGCGATTATGGCTACACCTTC. It is translated as CASSPVSDYGYTF.